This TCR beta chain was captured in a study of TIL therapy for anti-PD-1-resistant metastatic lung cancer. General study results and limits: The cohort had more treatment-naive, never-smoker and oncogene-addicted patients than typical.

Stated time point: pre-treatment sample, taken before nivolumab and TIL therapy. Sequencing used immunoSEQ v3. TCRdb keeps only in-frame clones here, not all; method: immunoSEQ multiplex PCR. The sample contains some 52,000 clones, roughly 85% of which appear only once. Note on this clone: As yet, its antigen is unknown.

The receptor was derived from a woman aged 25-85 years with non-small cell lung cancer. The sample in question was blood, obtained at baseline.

This chain's CDR3 is CASSAESRVNSPLHF. For the CDR3, the DNA is TGTGCCAGTAGCGCAGAGAGCCGCGTAAATTCACCCCTCCACTTT. The chain employs TRBV19 and TRBJ1-6; the D is unclear. Germline lookup yields CDR1 LNHDA and CDR2 SQIVND (reference sequence). The V gene lost 6 bases and the J gene lost 7 bases, with 16 bases spanning the gap. This CDR3 contains 15 residues.